This TCR beta chain was documented in a study of shared clonotypes between healthy human individuals. Notes on the study in general: Donor scarcity curtailed the genetic and exposure-history diversity represented herein.

The study separated CD4+ cells into CD45RA+ naive and CD45RA-negative memory subsets. V lost 3 bases to trimming and J lost 8 bases, with 20 bases between them. The germline gives CDR1 MGHDK, CDR2 SYGVNS. The CDR3 is 16 amino acids. Only in-frame clones appear in the TCRdb table, and some are missing; sequencing was by immunoSEQ multiplex PCR. Seen here are roughly 2 million clones, around 95% observed once, and the top ten hold around 0.13%. Remarks on this clone: Its antigen is still unknown.

The sample was naive CD4+ T cells sorted from blood. As to subset: CD45RA+ positively selected. The receptor was isolated from a man younger than 30 in good health. V is TRBV25-1 and J is TRBJ2-1; possible D gene TRBD2, 5 bases. The CDR3: CASSDYRGSLSDEQFF. The DNA for the CDR3 is TGTGCCAGCAGTGACTACCGGGGTTCGTTAAGCGATGAGCAGTTCTTC.